This T cell receptor (beta chain) was identified during a study of regulatory T cells in long-lasting Graves disease. About the research overall: Recently diagnosed Graves' patients had received antithyroid drugs for under 3 months. Study results and limitations: When disease was persistent, TRBV28, TRBJ1-2 and TRBJ2-5 were the favored segments.

iRepertoire HTBI primers and Arm-PCR of CDR3 regions built TCR beta libraries. From the multiplex PCR reads, TCRdb called clonotypes with MiXCR, one entry per CDR3 protein. Of hundreds of thousands of distinct CDR3 sequences in the sample, about 16% were seen once. Between the trimmed V and J ends, which lost 5 bases and 4 bases, there was a span of 17 bases. CDR1 and CDR2 from the germline V gene are KGHDR and SFDVKD. There are 15 residues in the CDR3. The time point is: newly diagnosed GD, antithyroid drugs for less than 3 months. Construction of the TCR library relied on RNA isolated from PBMCs. The sample holds many counts of this clonotype. Its antigen remains unidentified. The sample also formed part of further work on T cells in Graves' hyperthyroidism and ophthalmopathy.

This sequence was found in a woman aged 25 to 39 with Graves disease. The sample consisted of peripheral blood mononuclear cells (PBMCs), taken at new diagnosis, from a patient treated with antithyroid drugs. The rearrangement links TRBV24-1 to TRBJ2-7; weak D call: TRBD2 (6 bases). As DNA, the CDR3 is TGTGCCACCAGTGCTGCCGCGGGACGGGAGTACGAGCAGTACTTC. It codes for CATSAAAGREYEQYF.